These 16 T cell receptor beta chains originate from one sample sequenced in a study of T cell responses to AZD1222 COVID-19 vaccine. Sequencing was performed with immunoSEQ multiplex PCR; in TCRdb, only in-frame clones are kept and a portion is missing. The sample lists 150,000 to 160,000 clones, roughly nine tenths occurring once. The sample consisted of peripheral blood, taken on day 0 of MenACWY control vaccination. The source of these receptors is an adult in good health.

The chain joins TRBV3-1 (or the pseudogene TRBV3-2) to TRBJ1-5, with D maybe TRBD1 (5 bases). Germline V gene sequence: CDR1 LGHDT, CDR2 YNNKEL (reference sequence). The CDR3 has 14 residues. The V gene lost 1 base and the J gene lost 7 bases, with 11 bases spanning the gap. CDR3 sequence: CASSQGAGRQPQHF. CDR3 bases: TGTGCCAGCAGCCAAGGGGCAGGGAGACAGCCCCAGCATTTT.

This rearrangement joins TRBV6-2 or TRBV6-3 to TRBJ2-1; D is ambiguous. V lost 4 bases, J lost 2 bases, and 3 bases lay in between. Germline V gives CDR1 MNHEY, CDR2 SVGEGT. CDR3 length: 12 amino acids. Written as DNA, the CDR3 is TGTGCCAGCAGTTCCACCTACAATGAGCAGTTCTTC. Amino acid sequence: CASSSTYNEQFF.

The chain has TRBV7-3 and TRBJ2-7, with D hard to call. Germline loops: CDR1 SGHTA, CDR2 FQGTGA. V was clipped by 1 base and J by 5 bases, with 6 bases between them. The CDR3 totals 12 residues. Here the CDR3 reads CASSLNTDEQYF. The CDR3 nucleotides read TGTGCCAGCAGCTTAAATACTGACGAGCAGTACTTC.

CDR3 sequence reads: CASGSMGGTEAFF. Here the CDR3 DNA reads TGTGCCAGCGGGTCGATGGGTGGCACTGAAGCTTTCTTT. The chain is built from TRBV4-2 and TRBJ1-1, with D unresolved. Germline CDR1 reads LGHNA; CDR2 reads YNFKEQ. V was shortened by 8 bases and J by 4 bases, with 14 bases between the two germline ends. The CDR3 loop spans 13 amino acids.

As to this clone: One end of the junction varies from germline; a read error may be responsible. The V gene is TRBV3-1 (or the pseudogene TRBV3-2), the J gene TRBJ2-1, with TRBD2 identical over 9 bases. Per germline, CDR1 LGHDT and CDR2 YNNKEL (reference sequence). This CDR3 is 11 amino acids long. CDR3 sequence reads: CASSPRTSVVF. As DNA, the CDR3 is TGTGCCAGCAGCCCTCGGACTAGCGTTGTCTTC.

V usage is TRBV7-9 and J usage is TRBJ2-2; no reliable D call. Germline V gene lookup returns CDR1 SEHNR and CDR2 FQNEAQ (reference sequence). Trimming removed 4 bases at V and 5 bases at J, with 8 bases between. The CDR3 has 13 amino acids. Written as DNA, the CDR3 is TGTGCCAGCAGCTCCACCTCTACCGGGGAGCTGTTTTTT. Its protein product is CASSSTSTGELFF.

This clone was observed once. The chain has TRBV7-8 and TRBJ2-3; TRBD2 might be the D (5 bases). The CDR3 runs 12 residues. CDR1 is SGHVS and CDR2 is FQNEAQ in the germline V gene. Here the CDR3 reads CATGLSPDTQYF. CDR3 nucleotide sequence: TGTGCGACCGGACTCAGTCCAGATACGCAGTATTTT.

The CDR3 coding sequence is TGCAGCGCCGGGGGTTGGCAGATGAACACTGAAGCTTTCTTT. Protein product: CSAGGWQMNTEAFF. V usage is TRBV29-1 and J usage is TRBJ1-1, with a weak D call TRBD1 (5 bases). Germline V lookup: CDR1 SQVTM, CDR2 ANQGSEA. Trimming pared 7 bases from V and 0 bases from J, leaving 15 bases between. The CDR3 has 14 amino acids.

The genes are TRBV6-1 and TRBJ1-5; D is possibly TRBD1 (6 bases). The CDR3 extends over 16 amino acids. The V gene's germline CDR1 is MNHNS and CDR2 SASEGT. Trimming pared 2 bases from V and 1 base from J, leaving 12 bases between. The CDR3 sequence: CASSEFGGSSNQPQHF. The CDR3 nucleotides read TGTGCCAGCAGTGAATTCGGGGGCAGCAGCAATCAGCCCCAGCATTTT.

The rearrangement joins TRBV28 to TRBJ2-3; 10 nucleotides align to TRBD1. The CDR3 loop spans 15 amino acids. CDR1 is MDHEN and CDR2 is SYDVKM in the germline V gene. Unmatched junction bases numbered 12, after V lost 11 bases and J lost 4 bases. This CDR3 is CADPPRDRGADTQYF. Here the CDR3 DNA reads TGTGCCGACCCCCCCCGGGACAGGGGAGCAGATACGCAGTATTTT.

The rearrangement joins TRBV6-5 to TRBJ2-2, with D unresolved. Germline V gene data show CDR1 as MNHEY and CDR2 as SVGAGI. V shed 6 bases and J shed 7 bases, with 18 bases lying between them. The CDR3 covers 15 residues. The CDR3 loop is CASRRHQGDDGELFF. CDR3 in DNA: TGTGCCAGCAGGAGGCACCAAGGCGACGACGGGGAGCTGTTTTTT.

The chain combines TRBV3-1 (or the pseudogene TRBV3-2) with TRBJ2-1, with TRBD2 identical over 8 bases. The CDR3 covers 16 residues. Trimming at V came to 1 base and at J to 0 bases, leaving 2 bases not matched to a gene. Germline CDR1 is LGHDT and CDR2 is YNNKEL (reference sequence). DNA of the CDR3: TGTGCCAGCAGCCAAGCCAGCGGGAGCTCCTACAATGAGCAGTTCTTC. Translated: CASSQASGSSYNEQFF.

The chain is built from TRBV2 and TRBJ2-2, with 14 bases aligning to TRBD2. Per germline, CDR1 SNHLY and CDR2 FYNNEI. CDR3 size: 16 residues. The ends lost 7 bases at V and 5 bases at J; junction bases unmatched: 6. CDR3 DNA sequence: TGTGCCAGCATTATCGGACTAGCGGGAGGTACCGGGGAGCTGTTTTTT. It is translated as CASIIGLAGGTGELFF.

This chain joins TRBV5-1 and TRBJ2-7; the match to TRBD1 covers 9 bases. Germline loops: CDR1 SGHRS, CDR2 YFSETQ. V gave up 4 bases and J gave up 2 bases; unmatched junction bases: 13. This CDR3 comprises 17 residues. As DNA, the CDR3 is TGCGCCAGCAGCCAGGACAGGGGCCGCAGTAAACCCTACGAGCAGTACTTC. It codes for CASSQDRGRSKPYEQYF. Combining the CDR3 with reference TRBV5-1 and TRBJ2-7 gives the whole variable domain KAGVTQTPRYLIKTRGQQVTLSCSPISGHRSVSWYQQTPGQGLQFLFEYFSETQRNKGNFPGRFSGRQFSNSRSEMNVSTLELGDSALYLCASSQDRGRSKPYEQYFGPGTRLTVT.

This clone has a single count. The CDR3 protein is CASSRGGDREFNEQFF. The CDR3 coding sequence is TGTGCCAGCAGTAGAGGCGGGGACAGGGAATTCAATGAGCAGTTCTTC. This rearrangement joins TRBV9 to TRBJ2-1; 9 nucleotides line up with TRBD1. This CDR3 is built from 16 residues. Germline V lookup: CDR1 SGDLS, CDR2 YYNGEE. V lost 5 bases to trimming and J lost 6 bases; unmatched junction nucleotides: 12.

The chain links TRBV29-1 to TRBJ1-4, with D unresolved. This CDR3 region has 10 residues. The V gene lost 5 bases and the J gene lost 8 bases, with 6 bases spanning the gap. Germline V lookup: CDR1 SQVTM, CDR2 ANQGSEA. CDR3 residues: CSVSGEKLFF. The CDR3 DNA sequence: TGCAGCGTTTCTGGGGAAAAACTGTTTTTT.